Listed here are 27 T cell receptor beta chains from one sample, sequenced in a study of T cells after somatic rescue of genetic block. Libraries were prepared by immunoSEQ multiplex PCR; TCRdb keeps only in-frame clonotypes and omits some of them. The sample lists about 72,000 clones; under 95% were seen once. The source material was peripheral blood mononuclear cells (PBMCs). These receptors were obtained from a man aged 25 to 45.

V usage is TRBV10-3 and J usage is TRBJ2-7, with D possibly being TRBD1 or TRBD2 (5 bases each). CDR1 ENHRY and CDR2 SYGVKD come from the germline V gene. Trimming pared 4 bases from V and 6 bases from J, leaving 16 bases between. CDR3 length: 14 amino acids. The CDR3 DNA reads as TGTGCCATCAGTGGCAGGGACGGCCTGGGCGAGCAGTACTTC. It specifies CAISGRDGLGEQYF.

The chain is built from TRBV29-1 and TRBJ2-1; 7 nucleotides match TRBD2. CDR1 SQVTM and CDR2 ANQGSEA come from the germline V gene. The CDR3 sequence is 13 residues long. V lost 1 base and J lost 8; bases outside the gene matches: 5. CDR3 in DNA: TGCAGCGTTGAAGGTCGGGAGGTCGATGAGCAGTTCTTC. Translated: CSVEGREVDEQFF.

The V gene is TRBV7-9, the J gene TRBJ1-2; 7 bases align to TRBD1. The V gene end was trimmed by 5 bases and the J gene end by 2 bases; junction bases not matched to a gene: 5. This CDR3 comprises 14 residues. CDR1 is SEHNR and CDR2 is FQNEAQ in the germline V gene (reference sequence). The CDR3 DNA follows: TGTGCCAGCAGCCCCTCGACAGGGAACTATGGCTACACCTTC. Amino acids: CASSPSTGNYGYTF.

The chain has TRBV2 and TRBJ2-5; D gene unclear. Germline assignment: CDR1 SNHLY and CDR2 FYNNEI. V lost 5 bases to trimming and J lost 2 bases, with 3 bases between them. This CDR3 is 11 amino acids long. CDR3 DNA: TGTGCCAGCAGTACACAAGAGACCCAGTACTTC. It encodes CASSTQETQYF. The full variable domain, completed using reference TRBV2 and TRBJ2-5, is EPEVTQTPSHQVTQMGQEVILRCVPISNHLYFYWYRQILGQKVEFLVSFYNNEISEKSEIFDDQFSVERPDGSNFTLKIRSTKLEDSAMYFCASSTQETQYFGPGTRLLVL.

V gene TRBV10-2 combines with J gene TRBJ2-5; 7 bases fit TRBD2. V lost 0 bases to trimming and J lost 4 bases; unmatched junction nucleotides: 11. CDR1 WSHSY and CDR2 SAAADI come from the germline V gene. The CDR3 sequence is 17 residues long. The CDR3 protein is CASSESIGGGLRETQYF. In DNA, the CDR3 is TGCGCCAGCAGTGAGTCGATTGGGGGGGGATTGAGAGAGACCCAGTACTTC.

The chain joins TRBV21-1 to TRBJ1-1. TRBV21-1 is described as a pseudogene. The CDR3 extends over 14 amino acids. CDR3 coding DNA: TGTGCCAGCAGCAAAGTTAGGGGGGACACTGAAGCTTTCTTT. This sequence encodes CASSKVRGDTEAFF.

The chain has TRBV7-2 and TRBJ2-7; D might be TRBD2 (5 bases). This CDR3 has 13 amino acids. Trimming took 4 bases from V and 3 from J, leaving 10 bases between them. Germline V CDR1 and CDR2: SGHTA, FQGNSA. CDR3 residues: CASSSGSYYEQYF. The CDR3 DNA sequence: TGTGCCAGCAGCTCGGGGAGTTACTACGAGCAGTACTTC.

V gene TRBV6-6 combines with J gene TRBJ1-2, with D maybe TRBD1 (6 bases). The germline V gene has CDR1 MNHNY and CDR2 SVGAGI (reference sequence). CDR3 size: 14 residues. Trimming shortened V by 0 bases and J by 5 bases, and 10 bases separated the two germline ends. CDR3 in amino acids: CASSYSKGEYGYTF. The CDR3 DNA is TGTGCCAGCAGTTACTCGAAGGGGGAGTATGGCTACACCTTC.

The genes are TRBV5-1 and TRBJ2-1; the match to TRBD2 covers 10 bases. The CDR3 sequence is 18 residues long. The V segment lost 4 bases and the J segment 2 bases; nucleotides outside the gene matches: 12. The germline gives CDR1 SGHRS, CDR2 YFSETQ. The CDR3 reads CASSTSSGSIGTYNEQFF. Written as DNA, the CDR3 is TGCGCCAGCAGCACCTCTAGCGGGAGTATCGGGACCTACAATGAGCAGTTCTTC.

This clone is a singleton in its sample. The CDR3 loop reads CASSRVAGADEQYF. In DNA, the CDR3 is TGTGCCAGCAGCAGGGTAGCGGGAGCGGACGAGCAGTACTTC. The chain couples TRBV5-4 to TRBJ2-7, with 9 bases identical to TRBD2. This CDR3 spans 14 amino acids. V was clipped by 4 bases and J by 5 bases; unmatched bases: 7. The germline CDR1 and CDR2 sequences are SGHNT and YYREEE (reference sequence).

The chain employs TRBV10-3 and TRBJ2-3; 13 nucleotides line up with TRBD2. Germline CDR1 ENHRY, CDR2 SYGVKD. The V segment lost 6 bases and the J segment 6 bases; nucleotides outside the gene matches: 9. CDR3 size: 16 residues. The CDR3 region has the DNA TGTGCCATCAGCGGACTAGCGGGAGCCCTAACGGATACGCAGTATTTT. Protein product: CAISGLAGALTDTQYF.

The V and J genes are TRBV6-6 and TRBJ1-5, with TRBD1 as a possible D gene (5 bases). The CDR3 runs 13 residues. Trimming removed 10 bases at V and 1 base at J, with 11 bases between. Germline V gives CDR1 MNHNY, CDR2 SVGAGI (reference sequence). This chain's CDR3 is CATTGLSNQPQHF. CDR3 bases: TGTGCCACTACAGGACTGAGCAATCAGCCCCAGCATTTT.

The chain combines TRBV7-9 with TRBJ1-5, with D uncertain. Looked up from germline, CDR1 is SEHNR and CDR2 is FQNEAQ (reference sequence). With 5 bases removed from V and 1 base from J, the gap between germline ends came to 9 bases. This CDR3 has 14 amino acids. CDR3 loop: CASSRSGSNQPQHF. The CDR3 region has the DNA TGTGCCAGCAGCCGATCAGGAAGCAATCAGCCCCAGCATTTT.

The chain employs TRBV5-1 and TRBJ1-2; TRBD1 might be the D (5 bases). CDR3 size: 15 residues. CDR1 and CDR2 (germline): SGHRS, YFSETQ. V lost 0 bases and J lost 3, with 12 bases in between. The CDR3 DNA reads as TGCGCCAGCAGCTTGGTCGGGGGTTCGGACTATGGCTACACCTTC. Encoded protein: CASSLVGGSDYGYTF.

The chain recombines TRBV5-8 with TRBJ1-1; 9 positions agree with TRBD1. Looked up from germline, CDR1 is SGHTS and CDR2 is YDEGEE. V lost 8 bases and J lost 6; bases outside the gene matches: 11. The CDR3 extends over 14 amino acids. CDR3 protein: CARTGGPSLSEAFF. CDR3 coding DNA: TGTGCCAGAACAGGGGGCCCGTCGTTATCTGAAGCTTTCTTT.

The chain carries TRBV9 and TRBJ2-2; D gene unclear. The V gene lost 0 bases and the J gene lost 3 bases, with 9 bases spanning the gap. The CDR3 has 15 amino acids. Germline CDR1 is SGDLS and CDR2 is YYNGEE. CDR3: CASSVEGYDTGELFF. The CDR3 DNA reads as TGTGCCAGCAGCGTAGAGGGATACGACACCGGGGAGCTGTTTTTT.

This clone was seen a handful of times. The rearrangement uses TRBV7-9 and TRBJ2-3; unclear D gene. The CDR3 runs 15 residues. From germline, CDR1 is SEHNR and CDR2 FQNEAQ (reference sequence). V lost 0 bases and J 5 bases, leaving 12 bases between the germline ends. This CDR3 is CASSLAWVIGDTQYF. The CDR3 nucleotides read TGTGCCAGCAGCTTAGCATGGGTCATCGGAGATACGCAGTATTTT. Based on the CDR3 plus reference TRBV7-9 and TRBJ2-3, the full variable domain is DTGVSQNPRHKITKRGQNVTFRCDPISEHNRLYWYRQTLGQGPEFLTYFQNEAQLEKSRLLSDRFSAERPKGSFSTLEIQRTEQGDSAMYLCASSLAWVIGDTQYFGPGTRLTVL.

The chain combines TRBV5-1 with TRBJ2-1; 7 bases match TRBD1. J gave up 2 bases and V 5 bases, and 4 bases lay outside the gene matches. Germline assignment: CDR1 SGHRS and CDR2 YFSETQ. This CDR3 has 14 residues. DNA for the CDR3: TGCGCCAGCAGGGACCAGGGGGCCTACAATGAGCAGTTCTTC. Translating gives CASRDQGAYNEQFF.

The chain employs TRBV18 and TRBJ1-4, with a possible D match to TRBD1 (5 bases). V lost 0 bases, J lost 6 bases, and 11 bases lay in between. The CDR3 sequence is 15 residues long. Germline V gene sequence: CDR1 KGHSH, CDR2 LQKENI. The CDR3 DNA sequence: TGTGCCAGCTCACCACCGGAGGGGCGGGATGAAAAACTGTTTTTT. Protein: CASSPPEGRDEKLFF.

CDR3 nucleotide sequence: TGTGCCACCAGCAGTGGACTAAAGGAGGTCCAGTACTTC. It codes for CATSSGLKEVQYF. This chain uses TRBV15 with TRBJ2-7; possible D gene TRBD2, 6 bases. V dropped 3 bases and J dropped 10 bases, with 16 bases sitting between them. CDR1 and CDR2 (germline): LNHNV, YYDKDF (reference sequence). The CDR3 extends over 13 amino acids.

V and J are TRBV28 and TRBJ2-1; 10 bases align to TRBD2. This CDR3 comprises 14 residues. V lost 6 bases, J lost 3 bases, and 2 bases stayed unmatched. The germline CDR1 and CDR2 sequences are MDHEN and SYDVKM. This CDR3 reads CASRGLASYNEQFF. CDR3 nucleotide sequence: TGTGCCAGCAGGGGACTAGCGAGCTACAATGAGCAGTTCTTC. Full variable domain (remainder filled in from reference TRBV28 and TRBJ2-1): DVKVTQSSRYLVKRTGEKVFLECVQDMDHENMFWYRQDPGLGLRLIYFSYDVKMKEKGDIPEGYSVSREKKERFSLILESASTNQTSMYLCASRGLASYNEQFFGPGTRLTVL.

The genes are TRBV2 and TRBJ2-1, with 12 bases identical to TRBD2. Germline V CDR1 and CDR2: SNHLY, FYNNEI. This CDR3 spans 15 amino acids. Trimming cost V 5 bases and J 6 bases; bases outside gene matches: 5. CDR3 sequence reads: CASSHTSGGPNEQFF. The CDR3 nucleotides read TGTGCCAGCAGTCATACTAGCGGGGGGCCCAATGAGCAGTTCTTC.

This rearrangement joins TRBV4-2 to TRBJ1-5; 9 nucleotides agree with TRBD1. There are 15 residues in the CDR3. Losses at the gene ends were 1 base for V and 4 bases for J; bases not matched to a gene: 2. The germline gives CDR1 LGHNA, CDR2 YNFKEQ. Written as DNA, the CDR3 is TGTGCCAGCAGCCAAGGGGGACAGGGAAATCAGCCCCAGCATTTT. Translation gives CASSQGGQGNQPQHF.

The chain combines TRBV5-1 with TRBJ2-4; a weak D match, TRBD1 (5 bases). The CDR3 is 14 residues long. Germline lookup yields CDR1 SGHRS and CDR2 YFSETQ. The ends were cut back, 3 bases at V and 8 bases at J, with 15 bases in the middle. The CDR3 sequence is CASSSFWIGDIQYF. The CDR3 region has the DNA TGCGCCAGCAGCTCGTTTTGGATAGGGGACATTCAGTACTTC.

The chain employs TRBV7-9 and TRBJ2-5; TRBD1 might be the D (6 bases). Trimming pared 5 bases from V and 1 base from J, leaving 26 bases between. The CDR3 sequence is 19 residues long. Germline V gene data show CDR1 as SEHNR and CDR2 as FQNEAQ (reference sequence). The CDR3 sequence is CASSVSRSGQSKGQETQYF. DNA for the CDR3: TGTGCCAGCAGCGTAAGTAGAAGTGGACAGTCGAAAGGCCAAGAGACCCAGTACTTC.

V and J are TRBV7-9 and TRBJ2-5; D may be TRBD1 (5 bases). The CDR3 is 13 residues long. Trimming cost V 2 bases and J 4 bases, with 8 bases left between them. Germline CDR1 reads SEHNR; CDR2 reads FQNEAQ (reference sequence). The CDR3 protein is CASSLRGPETQYF. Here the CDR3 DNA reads TGTGCCAGCAGCTTAAGGGGTCCAGAGACCCAGTACTTC.

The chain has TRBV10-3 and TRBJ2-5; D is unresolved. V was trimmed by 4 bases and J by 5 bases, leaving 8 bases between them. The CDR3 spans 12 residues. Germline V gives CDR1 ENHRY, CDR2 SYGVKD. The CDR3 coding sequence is TGTGCCATCAGTGTGGGCAGGGAGACCCAGTACTTC. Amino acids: CAISVGRETQYF.